This entry lists 15 T cell receptor beta chains sequenced from one sample in a study of T-cell memory formation after mild COVID-19. TCRdb used MiXCR to reprocess the 5' RACE reads, holding one entry per CDR3 protein. There are over 500,000 distinct CDR3 sequences in the sample; around a sixth occur only once, and just over 8% lies in the top ten. Sequencing input: PBMCs or a T cell subset sorted from them (not recorded which). The source of these receptors is an adult woman who had mild COVID-19 (a few samples of this study predate the infection). Cell type and time point are not known.

This clonotype appeared many times. The rearrangement uses TRBV5-6 and TRBJ2-7; TRBD1 is a possible D gene (5 bases). V lost 2 bases and J 0 bases, leaving 12 bases between the germline ends. Germline CDR1 is SGHDT and CDR2 is YYEEEE. There are 15 residues in the CDR3. CDR3 in amino acids: CASSLTGTASYEQYF. The CDR3 DNA reads as TGTGCCAGCAGCTTAACAGGAACTGCCTCCTACGAGCAGTACTTC.

This chain connects TRBV10-3 to TRBJ1-5, with D unresolved. The germline V gene encodes CDR1 ENHRY and CDR2 SYGVKD. The CDR3 has 13 amino acids. Trimming stripped 11 bases from V and 3 bases from J, with 14 bases between. The CDR3 spells CADSEGSNQPQHF. The CDR3 nucleotides read TGTGCCGACTCGGAGGGCTCCAATCAGCCCCAGCATTTT.

The V and J genes are TRBV29-1 and TRBJ2-7, with 9 bases identical to TRBD2. The length of the CDR3 is 15 residues. V was clipped by 2 bases and J by 2 bases; unmatched bases: 7. The germline CDR1 and CDR2 sequences are SQVTM and ANQGSEA. DNA of the CDR3: TGCAGCGTTGAAAGGAAGCGGGAGGCCACCTACGAGCAGTACTTC. Translated: CSVERKREATYEQYF.

This clonotype was seen just once. The gene calls are TRBV5-5 and TRBJ2-2, with D possibly being TRBD2 (5 bases). The CDR3 runs 16 residues. Germline-derived CDR1 and CDR2 are SGHKS and YYEKEE (reference sequence). The ends were cut back, 4 bases at V and 4 bases at J, with 17 bases in the middle. CDR3 region: CASSLPGKGSTGELFF. In DNA, the CDR3 is TGTGCCAGCAGCCTACCGGGAAAGGGAAGCACCGGGGAGCTGTTTTTT.

The gene calls are TRBV5-1 and TRBJ1-5; D uncertain. V was trimmed by 0 bases and J by 2 bases, leaving 9 bases between them. The CDR3 is made up of 15 amino acids. Per germline, CDR1 SGHRS and CDR2 YFSETQ. CDR3 coding DNA: TGCGCCAGCAGCTTGGCTTCGGGAGGCAATCAGCCCCAGCATTTT. Residues: CASSLASGGNQPQHF.

The CDR3 loop is CASSVTSGQETQYF. CDR3 in DNA: TGTGCCAGCAGCGTGACTAGCGGCCAAGAGACCCAGTACTTC. This chain links TRBV9 with TRBJ2-5; 9 positions match TRBD2. The CDR3 is 14 residues long. V shed 2 bases and J 1 base; nucleotides not matched to a gene: 0. Germline assignment: CDR1 SGDLS and CDR2 YYNGEE. The full variable domain, its missing parts supplied by reference TRBV9 and TRBJ2-5, is DSGVTQTPKHLITATGQRVTLRCSPRSGDLSVYWYQQSLDQGLQFLIQYYNGEERAKGNILERFSAQQFPDLHSELNLSSLELGDSALYFCASSVTSGQETQYFGPGTRLLVL.

This clonotype showed up just a few times. The chain joins TRBV28 to TRBJ2-3; 11 bases agree with TRBD2. This CDR3 comprises 17 residues. Germline V lookup: CDR1 MDHEN, CDR2 SYDVKM. V trimming: 8 bases; J trimming: 3 bases; junction bases outside the gene matches: 13. CDR3 in DNA: TGTGCCAGCTCTGCTCTAGCGGGAGGAGTGGGAACAGATACGCAGTATTTT. Protein: CASSALAGGVGTDTQYF.

The rearrangement joins TRBV10-2 to TRBJ1-2; D remains ambiguous. Germline V gene lookup returns CDR1 WSHSY and CDR2 SAAADI. Trimming removed 3 bases at V and 0 bases at J, with 8 bases between. The CDR3 runs 14 residues. CDR3 in DNA: TGCGCCAGCAGTGACCCTCGGCCTAACTATGGCTACACCTTC. Its translation is CASSDPRPNYGYTF.

The V and J genes are TRBV12-3 or TRBV12-4 and TRBJ1-2; the match to TRBD1 covers 9 bases. With V trimmed by 5 bases and J by 7 bases, 11 bases remained unmatched. This CDR3 is 15 amino acids long. DNA for the CDR3: TGTGCCAGCAGTCAACAGGGGGCGGGTTCATCTGGCTACACCTTC. Translating gives CASSQQGAGSSGYTF.

This clonotype was detected only a few times. The chain links TRBV7-2 to TRBJ1-2; D is undetermined. The V and J ends lost 5 bases and 1 base respectively, with 5 bases between them. This CDR3 has 12 amino acids. Looked up from germline, CDR1 is SGHTA and CDR2 is FQGNSA. CDR3 in DNA: TGTGCCAGCAGCCCTATTAACTATGGCTACACCTTC. Translating it yields CASSPINYGYTF. The full variable domain, rest sourced from reference TRBV7-2 and TRBJ1-2, is GAGVSQSPSNKVTEKGKDVELRCDPISGHTALYWYRQSLGQGLEFLIYFQGNSAPDKSGLPSDRFSAERTGGSVSTLTIQRTQQEDSAVYLCASSPINYGYTFGSGTRLTVV.

This clonotype was detected a few times. The chain carries TRBV11-1 and TRBJ2-7; D is possibly TRBD1 or TRBD2 (5 bases each). The CDR3 contains 15 residues. The V end lost 8 bases, the J end lost 1 base, and 18 bases lay between the germline ends. Per germline, CDR1 SGHAT and CDR2 FQDESV (reference sequence). CDR3 DNA sequence: TGTGCCAGCCGATCCCGGGACGGAGGATCCTACGAGCAGTACTTC. Residues: CASRSRDGGSYEQYF.

The chain combines TRBV6-5 with TRBJ1-1, with a tentative D call TRBD1 (5 bases). The CDR3 has 15 amino acids. The V gene's germline CDR1 is MNHEY and CDR2 SVGAGI. V dropped 2 bases and J dropped 1 base, with 11 bases sitting between them. The CDR3 DNA reads TGTGCCAGCAGTTACAAAGGGGCAGGGAACACTGAAGCTTTCTTT. This sequence encodes CASSYKGAGNTEAFF.

This chain uses TRBV20-1 with TRBJ1-5; D gene ambiguous. Trimming removed 6 bases from V and 0 bases from J, with 15 bases in between. This CDR3 region has 15 residues. Per germline, CDR1 DFQATT and CDR2 SNEGSKA (reference sequence). The CDR3: CSAMDGGNSNQPQHF. CDR3 DNA: TGCAGTGCAATGGACGGTGGGAATAGCAATCAGCCCCAGCATTTT.

A few counts support this clonotype. The chain joins TRBV12-3 or TRBV12-4 to TRBJ2-7, with 12 nucleotides matching TRBD2. Germline trimming cut 8 bases from V and 7 bases from J; bases unmatched to any gene: 9. The CDR3 contains 14 residues. CDR3 nucleotides: TGTGCCAGCCGACTAGCGGGAGCACTGGGGGAGCAGTACTTC. Its translation: CASRLAGALGEQYF.

The chain carries TRBV2 and TRBJ2-3; D may be TRBD2 (7 bases). Germline-derived CDR1 and CDR2 are SNHLY and FYNNEI. The CDR3 has 13 residues. V was cut by 8 bases and J by 4 bases, with 13 bases left in between. The CDR3 DNA sequence: TGTGCCAGCGGGGGGGCTGGGGCAGATACGCAGTATTTT. It encodes CASGGAGADTQYF.